This T cell receptor beta chain was identified in a study of control samples from healthy donors and cancer patients. V lost 3 bases and J lost 4; bases outside the gene matches: 4. There are 14 residues in the CDR3. Per the germline V gene, CDR1 is MNHNY and CDR2 is SVGAGI (reference sequence). Generated by immunoSEQ multiplex PCR, the TCRdb table keeps only in-frame clones and is missing some. This table has more than 110,000 clones, roughly 92% appearing once. Material: blood. The chain employs TRBV6-6 and TRBJ2-5, with TRBD2 matching over 8 bases. The TCR originated in a man younger than 45 in good health. CDR3 bases: TGTGCCAGCAGTTATCTAGCGGGTGGAGAGACCCAGTACTTC. The encoded protein is CASSYLAGGETQYF.